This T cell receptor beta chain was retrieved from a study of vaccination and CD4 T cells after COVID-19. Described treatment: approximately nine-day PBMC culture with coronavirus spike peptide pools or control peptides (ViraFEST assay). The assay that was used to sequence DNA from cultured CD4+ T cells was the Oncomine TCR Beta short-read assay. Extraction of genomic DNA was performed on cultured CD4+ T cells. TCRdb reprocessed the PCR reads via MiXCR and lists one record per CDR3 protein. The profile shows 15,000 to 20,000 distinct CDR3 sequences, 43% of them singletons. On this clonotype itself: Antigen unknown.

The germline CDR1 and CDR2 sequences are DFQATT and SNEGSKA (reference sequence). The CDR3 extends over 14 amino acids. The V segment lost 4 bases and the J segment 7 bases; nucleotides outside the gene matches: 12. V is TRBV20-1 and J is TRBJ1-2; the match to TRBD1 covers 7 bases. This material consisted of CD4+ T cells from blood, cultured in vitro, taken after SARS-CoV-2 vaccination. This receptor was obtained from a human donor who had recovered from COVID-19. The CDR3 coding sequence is TGCAGTGCTACAGGGACAGCCAGATCAGGTGGCTACACCTTC. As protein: CSATGTARSGGYTF.